This is a list of T cell receptor beta chains from one sample in a study of cytomegalovirus exposure and HLA in healthy donors. The data were produced by immunoSEQ multiplex PCR, yet TCRdb's version contains in-frame clones alone and is incomplete. The table lists 110,000 or so clones, 67% of them singletons. Specimen: PBMCs. The receptor source for this set is a man aged 18 to 30 in good health and CMV-seropositive. The CDR3 runs from the conserved cysteine through the conserved F or W. D genes are given only for firm matches. Size tells how often a clone was seen (once, few, many) or the class of an expanded clone, and some rows leave it out.

CDR3 protein: CASSIPYRSSGNTIYF
CDR3 DNA: TGTGCCAGTAGTATACCGTACAGATCCTCTGGAAACACCATATATTTT
J gene: TRBJ1-3
CDR3 length: 16
clone size: -
V gene: TRBV19
D gene: -

CDR3 protein: CASNSGGWDEQYF
CDR3 DNA: TGTGCCAGCAACTCGGGAGGGTGGGACGAGCAGTACTTC
J gene: TRBJ2-7
CDR3 length: 13
clone size: -
V gene: TRBV7-9
D gene: TRBD2

CDR3 protein: CASSPIADYLTDTQYF
CDR3 DNA: TGTGCCAGCAGCCCGATTGCAGATTACCTCACAGATACGCAGTATTTT
J gene: TRBJ2-3
CDR3 length: 16
clone size: -
V gene: TRBV11-2
D gene: -

CDR3 protein: CASSGLARELFF
CDR3 DNA: TGTGCCAGCAGCGGACTAGCTCGGGAGCTGTTTTTT
J gene: TRBJ2-2
CDR3 length: 12
clone size: -
V gene: TRBV2
D gene: TRBD2

CDR3 protein: CASRPAGDTGELFF
CDR3 DNA: TGTGCCAGCAGACCCGCGGGGGACACCGGGGAGCTGTTTTTT
J gene: TRBJ2-2
CDR3 length: 14
clone size: few
V gene: TRBV6-4
D gene: TRBD2

CDR3 protein: CASSVRTEAFF
CDR3 DNA: TGTGCCAGCAGTGTTCGGACTGAAGCTTTCTTT
J gene: TRBJ1-1
CDR3 length: 11
clone size: -
V gene: TRBV2
D gene: -

CDR3 protein: CSVGGRNTEAFF
CDR3 DNA: TGCAGCGTTGGCGGGCGGAACACTGAAGCTTTCTTT
J gene: TRBJ1-1
CDR3 length: 12
clone size: few
V gene: TRBV29-1
D gene: -

CDR3 protein: CASSLPGNEQFF
CDR3 DNA: TGTGCCAGCAGTTTACCAGGCAATGAGCAGTTCTTC
J gene: TRBJ2-1
CDR3 length: 12
clone size: -
V gene: TRBV28
D gene: -

CDR3 protein: CASGDRGPGGYTF
CDR3 DNA: TGTGCCAGCGGGGACAGGGGGCCGGGTGGCTACACCTTC
J gene: TRBJ1-2
CDR3 length: 13
clone size: -
V gene: TRBV2
D gene: TRBD1

CDR3 protein: CASSFSGGADGYTF
CDR3 DNA: TGTGCCAGCAGTTTCTCAGGGGGCGCGGATGGCTACACCTTC
J gene: TRBJ1-2
CDR3 length: 14
clone size: -
V gene: TRBV28
D gene: TRBD1

CDR3 protein: CASSLRRGSSYNEQFF
CDR3 DNA: TGTGCCAGCAGCCTACGGCGGGGGAGCTCCTACAATGAGCAGTTCTTC
J gene: TRBJ2-1
CDR3 length: 16
clone size: -
V gene: TRBV7-9
D gene: TRBD2

CDR3 protein: CASSEDISNQPQHF
CDR3 DNA: TGCGCCAGCAGCGAGGATATTAGCAATCAGCCCCAGCATTTT
J gene: TRBJ1-5
CDR3 length: 14
clone size: -
V gene: TRBV4-1
D gene: -

CDR3 protein: CASSYSTGRGKETQYF
CDR3 DNA: TGTGCCAGCAGTTACTCGACAGGGAGAGGGAAAGAGACCCAGTACTTC
J gene: TRBJ2-5
CDR3 length: 16
clone size: -
V gene: TRBV6-5
D gene: TRBD1

CDR3 protein: CSVGAGGLTDTQYF
CDR3 DNA: TGCAGCGTTGGTGCGGGGGGACTCACAGATACGCAGTATTTT
J gene: TRBJ2-3
CDR3 length: 14
clone size: -
V gene: TRBV29-1
D gene: TRBD2

CDR3 protein: CASSLQGHRGSPLHF
CDR3 DNA: TGTGCCAGCAGCTTACAGGGCCACAGAGGCTCACCCCTCCACTTT
J gene: TRBJ1-6
CDR3 length: 15
clone size: once
V gene: TRBV7-3
D gene: -

CDR3 protein: CAWSVFSLAGGASKETQYF
CDR3 DNA: TGTGCCTGGAGTGTGTTCTCTCTAGCGGGGGGGGCCTCGAAAGAGACCCAGTACTTC
J gene: TRBJ2-5
CDR3 length: 19
clone size: -
V gene: TRBV30
D gene: TRBD2

CDR3 protein: CASSLRTSGGGSTDTQYF
CDR3 DNA: TGCGCCAGCAGCTTGCGCACTAGCGGGGGGGGGAGCACAGATACGCAGTATTTT
J gene: TRBJ2-3
CDR3 length: 18
clone size: -
V gene: TRBV5-1
D gene: TRBD2

CDR3 protein: CASTYDRRGYTF
CDR3 DNA: TGTGCCAGCACCTACGACAGGAGGGGCTACACCTTC
J gene: TRBJ1-2
CDR3 length: 12
clone size: -
V gene: TRBV6-6
D gene: -

CDR3 protein: CASSPSGTVQSKLFF
CDR3 DNA: TGTGCCAGCAGCCCGTCCGGGACAGTCCAATCAAAACTGTTTTTT
J gene: TRBJ1-4
CDR3 length: 15
clone size: few
V gene: TRBV7-9
D gene: TRBD1

CDR3 protein: CASRHPTGNTEAFF
CDR3 DNA: TGTGCCAGCAGGCATCCGACAGGGAACACTGAAGCTTTCTTT
J gene: TRBJ1-1
CDR3 length: 14
clone size: -
V gene: TRBV6-5
D gene: -

CDR3 protein: CASSYPSGGNTEAFF
CDR3 DNA: TGTGCCAGCAGTTACCCGTCGGGAGGGAACACTGAAGCTTTCTTT
J gene: TRBJ1-1
CDR3 length: 15
clone size: -
V gene: TRBV6-6
D gene: -

CDR3 protein: CASSGQGYEQYF
CDR3 DNA: TGTGCCAGCAGCGGACAGGGATACGAGCAGTACTTC
J gene: TRBJ2-7
CDR3 length: 12
clone size: -
V gene: TRBV9
D gene: TRBD1

CDR3 protein: CASSGDSASYEQYF
CDR3 DNA: TGTGCCAGCAGTGGGGACAGTGCTTCCTACGAGCAGTACTTC
J gene: TRBJ2-7
CDR3 length: 14
clone size: -
V gene: TRBV2
D gene: TRBD1

CDR3 protein: CASSRGQAQAFF
CDR3 DNA: TGTGCCAGCAGCCGAGGACAGGCTCAAGCTTTCTTT
J gene: TRBJ1-1
CDR3 length: 12
clone size: -
V gene: TRBV6-1
D gene: TRBD1

CDR3 protein: CASSLGAVANYGYTF
CDR3 DNA: TGCGCCAGCAGCTTGGGGGCAGTAGCTAACTATGGCTACACCTTC
J gene: TRBJ1-2
CDR3 length: 15
clone size: -
V gene: TRBV5-1
D gene: -

CDR3 protein: CASSTRRQGQTSYEQYF
CDR3 DNA: TGTGCCAGCAGCACAAGGAGACAGGGTCAAACTTCCTACGAGCAGTACTTC
J gene: TRBJ2-7
CDR3 length: 17
clone size: -
V gene: TRBV7-2
D gene: TRBD1

CDR3 protein: CASSGDRNIQYF
CDR3 DNA: TGTGCCAGCAGTGGGGACAGAAACATTCAGTACTTC
J gene: TRBJ2-4
CDR3 length: 12
clone size: -
V gene: TRBV2
D gene: TRBD1

CDR3 protein: CASSQGVTGAKETQYF
CDR3 DNA: TGCGCCAGCAGCCAAGGAGTCACAGGGGCAAAAGAGACCCAGTACTTC
J gene: TRBJ2-5
CDR3 length: 16
clone size: -
V gene: TRBV4-1
D gene: TRBD1

CDR3 protein: CASSEVGGSNSPLHF
CDR3 DNA: TGTGCCAGCAGTGAAGTAGGGGGCTCGAATTCACCCCTCCACTTT
J gene: TRBJ1-6
CDR3 length: 15
clone size: few
V gene: TRBV6-1
D gene: TRBD1

CDR3 protein: CASNTQGRGEQFF
CDR3 DNA: TGTGCCAGCAATACACAGGGTAGAGGCGAGCAGTTCTTC
J gene: TRBJ2-1
CDR3 length: 13
clone size: -
V gene: TRBV6-5
D gene: -

CDR3 protein: CASSLYRQTSTDTQYF
CDR3 DNA: TGTGCCAGCAGCTTGTATCGTCAGACTAGCACAGATACGCAGTATTTT
J gene: TRBJ2-3
CDR3 length: 16
clone size: -
V gene: TRBV11-2
D gene: -

CDR3 protein: CASGLVLAGAPSYNEQFF
CDR3 DNA: TGTGCTAGTGGTTTGGTCCTAGCGGGAGCTCCCTCCTACAATGAGCAGTTCTTC
J gene: TRBJ2-1
CDR3 length: 18
clone size: -
V gene: TRBV12-5
D gene: TRBD2

CDR3 protein: CASRRAGGTDTQYF
CDR3 DNA: TGTGCCAGCCGCCGGGCGGGGGGCACAGATACGCAGTATTTT
J gene: TRBJ2-3
CDR3 length: 14
clone size: -
V gene: TRBV4-2
D gene: TRBD2

CDR3 protein: CASSEQRSNEKLFF
CDR3 DNA: TGTGCCAGCAGTGAACAGAGGAGTAATGAAAAACTGTTTTTT
J gene: TRBJ1-4
CDR3 length: 14
clone size: -
V gene: TRBV2
D gene: -

CDR3 protein: CASTPRGQRNQPQHF
CDR3 DNA: TGTGCCAGCACCCCGAGGGGACAGCGTAATCAGCCCCAGCATTTT
J gene: TRBJ1-5
CDR3 length: 15
clone size: -
V gene: TRBV2
D gene: TRBD1

CDR3 protein: CASSLPPGQGGTEAFF
CDR3 DNA: TGTGCCAGCAGTTTGCCCCCGGGACAGGGTGGCACTGAAGCTTTCTTT
J gene: TRBJ1-1
CDR3 length: 16
clone size: -
V gene: TRBV7-9
D gene: TRBD1

CDR3 protein: CASSLVWGANTGELFF
CDR3 DNA: TGTGCCAGCAGCTTAGTTTGGGGGGCGAACACCGGGGAGCTGTTTTTT
J gene: TRBJ2-2
CDR3 length: 16
clone size: -
V gene: TRBV7-9
D gene: -

CDR3 protein: CASSLWGTGPYSPLHF
CDR3 DNA: TGCGCCAGCAGCTTGTGGGGGACAGGGCCCTATTCACCCCTCCACTTT
J gene: TRBJ1-6
CDR3 length: 16
clone size: -
V gene: TRBV5-1
D gene: TRBD1

CDR3 protein: CATRHRTAFPDTQYF
CDR3 DNA: TGCGCCACAAGACATAGGACAGCGTTCCCAGATACGCAGTATTTT
J gene: TRBJ2-3
CDR3 length: 15
clone size: -
V gene: TRBV10-2
D gene: -

CDR3 protein: CAWRVGGDSSPLHF
CDR3 DNA: TGTGCCTGGAGGGTGGGAGGGGATTCTTCACCCCTCCACTTT
J gene: TRBJ1-6
CDR3 length: 14
clone size: few
V gene: TRBV30
D gene: -

CDR3 protein: CASRNTGTGGSPLHF
CDR3 DNA: TGTGCCAGCAGAAACACCGGGACAGGGGGCTCACCCCTCCACTTT
J gene: TRBJ1-6
CDR3 length: 15
clone size: few
V gene: TRBV5-6
D gene: TRBD1

CDR3 protein: CASSSRGTGVEKLFF
CDR3 DNA: TGTGCCAGCAGCTCCAGGGGGACAGGGGTGGAAAAACTGTTTTTT
J gene: TRBJ1-4
CDR3 length: 15
clone size: -
V gene: TRBV28
D gene: TRBD1

CDR3 protein: CASQGSGANVLTF
CDR3 DNA: TGTGCCAGCCAGGGTTCTGGGGCCAACGTCCTGACTTTC
J gene: TRBJ2-6
CDR3 length: 13
clone size: -
V gene: TRBV2
D gene: -

CDR3 protein: CASRPTSGPYEQYF
CDR3 DNA: TGCGCCAGCAGACCGACTAGCGGACCCTACGAGCAGTACTTC
J gene: TRBJ2-7
CDR3 length: 14
clone size: few
V gene: TRBV10-1
D gene: TRBD2

CDR3 protein: CASSQDLSGVRETQYF
CDR3 DNA: TGCGCCAGCAGCCAAGATCTGTCCGGGGTGAGGGAGACCCAGTACTTC
J gene: TRBJ2-5
CDR3 length: 16
clone size: -
V gene: TRBV4-1
D gene: -

CDR3 protein: CAAEAGSGTGNSPLHF
CDR3 DNA: TGTGCTGCCGAAGCCGGAAGCGGGACCGGGAATTCACCCCTCCACTTT
J gene: TRBJ1-6
CDR3 length: 16
clone size: -
V gene: TRBV30
D gene: -

CDR3 protein: CASSLRAGGLETQYF
CDR3 DNA: TGCGCCAGCAGCTTAAGAGCGGGGGGTCTGGAGACCCAGTACTTC
J gene: TRBJ2-5
CDR3 length: 15
clone size: -
V gene: TRBV5-1
D gene: TRBD2

CDR3 protein: CATSRTGGPQETQYF
CDR3 DNA: TGTGCCACCAGTCGTACGGGAGGGCCCCAAGAGACCCAGTACTTC
J gene: TRBJ2-5
CDR3 length: 15
clone size: -
V gene: TRBV15
D gene: TRBD2

CDR3 protein: CASSYSRGRFPEAFF
CDR3 DNA: TGTGCCAGCAGTTACTCTAGGGGGCGCTTTCCCGAAGCTTTCTTT
J gene: TRBJ1-1
CDR3 length: 15
clone size: once
V gene: TRBV6-5
D gene: TRBD1

CDR3 protein: CASSLVVEGAFF
CDR3 DNA: TGTGCCAGCAGCTTAGTAGTCGAGGGAGCTTTCTTT
J gene: TRBJ1-1
CDR3 length: 12
clone size: -
V gene: TRBV7-8
D gene: -

CDR3 protein: CASSPDSTGELFF
CDR3 DNA: TGTGCCAGCAGTCCAGACAGCACCGGGGAGCTGTTTTTT
J gene: TRBJ2-2
CDR3 length: 13
clone size: -
V gene: TRBV6-4
D gene: -